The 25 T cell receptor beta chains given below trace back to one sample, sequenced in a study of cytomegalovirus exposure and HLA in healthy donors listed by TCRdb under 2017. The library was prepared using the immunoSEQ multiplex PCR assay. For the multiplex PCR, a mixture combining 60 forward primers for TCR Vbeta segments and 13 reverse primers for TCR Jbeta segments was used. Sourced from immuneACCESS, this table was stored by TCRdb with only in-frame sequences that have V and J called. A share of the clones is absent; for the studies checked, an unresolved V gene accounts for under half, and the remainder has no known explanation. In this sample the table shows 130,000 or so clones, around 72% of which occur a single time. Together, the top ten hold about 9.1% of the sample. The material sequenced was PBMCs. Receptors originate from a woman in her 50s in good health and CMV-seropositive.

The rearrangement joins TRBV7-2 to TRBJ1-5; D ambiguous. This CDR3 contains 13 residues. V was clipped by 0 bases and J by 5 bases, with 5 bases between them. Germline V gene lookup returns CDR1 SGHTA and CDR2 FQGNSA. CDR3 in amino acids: CASSLARDQPQHF. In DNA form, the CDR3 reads TGTGCCAGCAGCTTAGCGCGGGATCAGCCCCAGCATTTT.

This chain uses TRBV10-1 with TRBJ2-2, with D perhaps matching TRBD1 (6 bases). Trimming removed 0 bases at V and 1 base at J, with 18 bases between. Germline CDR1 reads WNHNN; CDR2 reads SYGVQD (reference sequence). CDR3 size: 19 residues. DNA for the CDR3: TGCGCCAGCAGTGAGTCGGGCCTTAGGGGACATTGGAACACCGGGGAGCTGTTTTTT. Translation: CASSESGLRGHWNTGELFF.

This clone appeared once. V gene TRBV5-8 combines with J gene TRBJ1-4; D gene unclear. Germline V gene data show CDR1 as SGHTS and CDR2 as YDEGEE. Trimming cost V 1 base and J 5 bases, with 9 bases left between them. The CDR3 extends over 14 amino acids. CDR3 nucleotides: TGTGCCAGCAGCTTGCTGGGCTGGAATGAAAAACTGTTTTTT. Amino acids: CASSLLGWNEKLFF.

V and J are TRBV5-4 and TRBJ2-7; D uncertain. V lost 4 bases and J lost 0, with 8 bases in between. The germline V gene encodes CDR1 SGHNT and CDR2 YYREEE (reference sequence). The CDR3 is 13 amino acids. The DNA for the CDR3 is TGTGCCAGCAGCCCGAGGAACTCCTACGAGCAGTACTTC. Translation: CASSPRNSYEQYF.

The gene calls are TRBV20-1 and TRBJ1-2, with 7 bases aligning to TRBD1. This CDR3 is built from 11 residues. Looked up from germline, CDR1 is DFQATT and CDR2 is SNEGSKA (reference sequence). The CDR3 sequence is CSRGTGYGYTF. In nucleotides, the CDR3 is TGCAGCAGGGGGACGGGCTATGGCTACACCTTC.

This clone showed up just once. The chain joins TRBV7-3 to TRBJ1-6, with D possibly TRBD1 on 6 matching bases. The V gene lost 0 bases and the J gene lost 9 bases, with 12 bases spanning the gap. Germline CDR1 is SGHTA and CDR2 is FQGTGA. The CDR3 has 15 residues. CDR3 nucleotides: TGTGCCAGCAGCTTAACCGCAGGGGTGGCTTCACCCCTCCACTTT. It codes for CASSLTAGVASPLHF.

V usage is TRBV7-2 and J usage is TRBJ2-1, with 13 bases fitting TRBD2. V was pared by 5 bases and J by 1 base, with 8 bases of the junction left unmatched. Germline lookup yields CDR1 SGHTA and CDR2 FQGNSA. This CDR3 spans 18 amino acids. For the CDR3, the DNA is TGTGCCAGCAGCACCCCCGGGACTAGCGGGGCTTCCTACAATGAGCAGTTCTTC. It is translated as CASSTPGTSGASYNEQFF.

The CDR3 DNA reads as TGTGCCAGCAGTTTAACGGGGGGGCGCACAGATACGCAGTATTTT. This translates into CASSLTGGRTDTQYF. This sequence joins TRBV27 and TRBJ2-3; 8 nucleotides agree with TRBD2. The V gene's germline CDR1 is MNHEY and CDR2 SMNVEV (reference sequence). V lost 2 bases to trimming and J lost 1 base; unmatched junction nucleotides: 2. The CDR3 runs 15 residues.

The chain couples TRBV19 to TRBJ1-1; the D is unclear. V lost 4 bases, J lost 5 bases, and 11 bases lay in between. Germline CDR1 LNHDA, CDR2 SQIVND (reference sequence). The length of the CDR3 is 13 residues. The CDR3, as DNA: TGTGCCAGTAGTACCTCCCCCCCTACTGAAGCTTTCTTT. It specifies CASSTSPPTEAFF.

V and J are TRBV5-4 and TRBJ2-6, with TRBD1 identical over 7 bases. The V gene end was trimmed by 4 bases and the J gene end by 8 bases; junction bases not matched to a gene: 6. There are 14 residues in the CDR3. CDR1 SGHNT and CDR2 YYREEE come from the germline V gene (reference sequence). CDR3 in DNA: TGTGCCAGCAGCCCAAAACAGGGGTCCAACGTCCTGACTTTC. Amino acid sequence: CASSPKQGSNVLTF.

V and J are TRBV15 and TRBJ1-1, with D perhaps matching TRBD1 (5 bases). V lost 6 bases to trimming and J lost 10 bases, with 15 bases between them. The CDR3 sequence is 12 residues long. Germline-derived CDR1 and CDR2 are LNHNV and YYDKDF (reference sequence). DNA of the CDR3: TGTGCCACCAGTATCGCCAGGGAAGGAGCTTTCTTT. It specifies CATSIAREGAFF.

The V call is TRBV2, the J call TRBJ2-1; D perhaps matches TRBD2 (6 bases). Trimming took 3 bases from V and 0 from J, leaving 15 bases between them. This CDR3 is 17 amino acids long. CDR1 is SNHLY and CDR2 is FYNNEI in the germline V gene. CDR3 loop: CASSDLLAQSSYNEQFF. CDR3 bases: TGTGCCAGCAGTGATCTCCTAGCGCAGAGCTCCTACAATGAGCAGTTCTTC.

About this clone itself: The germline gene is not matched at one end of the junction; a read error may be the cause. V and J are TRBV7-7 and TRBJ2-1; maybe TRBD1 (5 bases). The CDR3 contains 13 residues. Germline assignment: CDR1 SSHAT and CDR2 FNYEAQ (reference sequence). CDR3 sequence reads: CASSLVARGEQFF. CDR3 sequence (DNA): TGTGCTAGCAGCTTAGTGGCAAGGGGTGAGCAGTTCTTC.

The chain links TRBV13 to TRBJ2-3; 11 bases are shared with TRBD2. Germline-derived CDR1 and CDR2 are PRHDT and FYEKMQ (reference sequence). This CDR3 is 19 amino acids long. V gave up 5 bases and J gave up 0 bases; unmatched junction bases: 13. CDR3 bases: TGTGCCAGCAGCACTAAATGGAGACTAGCGGGGCCAAGCACAGATACGCAGTATTTT. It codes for CASSTKWRLAGPSTDTQYF.

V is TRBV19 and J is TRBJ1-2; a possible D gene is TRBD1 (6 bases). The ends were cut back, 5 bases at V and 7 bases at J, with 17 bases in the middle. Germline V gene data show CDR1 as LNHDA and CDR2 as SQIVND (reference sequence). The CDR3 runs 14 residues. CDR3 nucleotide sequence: TGTGCCAGTAGTCTGGGACAAGGGTCGGCTGGCTACACCTTC. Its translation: CASSLGQGSAGYTF.

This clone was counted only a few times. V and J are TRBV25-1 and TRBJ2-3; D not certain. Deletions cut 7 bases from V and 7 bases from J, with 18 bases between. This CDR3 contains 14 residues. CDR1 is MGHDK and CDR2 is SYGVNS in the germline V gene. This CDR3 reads CASTPPGPTYTQYF. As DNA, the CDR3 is TGTGCCAGCACGCCACCTGGGCCCACGTATACGCAGTATTTT.

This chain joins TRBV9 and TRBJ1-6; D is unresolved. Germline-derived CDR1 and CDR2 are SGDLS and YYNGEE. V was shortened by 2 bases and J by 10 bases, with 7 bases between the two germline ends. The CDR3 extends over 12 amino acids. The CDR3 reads CASSVSSSPLHF. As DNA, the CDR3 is TGTGCCAGCAGCGTCTCAAGCTCACCCCTCCACTTT. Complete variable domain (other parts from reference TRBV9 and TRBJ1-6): DSGVTQTPKHLITATGQRVTLRCSPRSGDLSVYWYQQSLDQGLQFLIQYYNGEERAKGNILERFSAQQFPDLHSELNLSSLELGDSALYFCASSVSSSPLHFGNGTRLTVT.

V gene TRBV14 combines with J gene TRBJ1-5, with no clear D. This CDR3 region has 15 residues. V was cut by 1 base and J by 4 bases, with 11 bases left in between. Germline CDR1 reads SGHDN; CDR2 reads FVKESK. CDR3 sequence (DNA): TGTGCCAGCAGCCAAGGAATCGGGTCTAATCAGCCCCAGCATTTT. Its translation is CASSQGIGSNQPQHF.

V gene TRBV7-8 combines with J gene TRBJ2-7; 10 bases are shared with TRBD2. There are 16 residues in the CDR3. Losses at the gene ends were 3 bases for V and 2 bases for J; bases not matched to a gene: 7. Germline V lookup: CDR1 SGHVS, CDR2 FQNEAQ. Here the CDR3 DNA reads TGTGCCAGCAGCTTTCAGCGGGAGGGGGCAACCTACGAGCAGTACTTC. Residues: CASSFQREGATYEQYF.

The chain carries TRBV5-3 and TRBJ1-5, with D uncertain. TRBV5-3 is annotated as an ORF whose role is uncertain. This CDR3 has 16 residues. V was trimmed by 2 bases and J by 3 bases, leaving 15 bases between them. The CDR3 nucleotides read TGTGCCAGAAGCTTTGCCCTAAATTCATTCAATCAGCCCCAGCATTTT. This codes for CARSFALNSFNQPQHF.

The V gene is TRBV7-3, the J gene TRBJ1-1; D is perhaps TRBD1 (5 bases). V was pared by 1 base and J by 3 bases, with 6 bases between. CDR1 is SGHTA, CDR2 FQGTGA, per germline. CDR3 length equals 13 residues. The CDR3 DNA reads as TGTGCCAGCAGCTTAAGCAGGGACACTGAAGCTTTCTTT. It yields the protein CASSLSRDTEAFF.

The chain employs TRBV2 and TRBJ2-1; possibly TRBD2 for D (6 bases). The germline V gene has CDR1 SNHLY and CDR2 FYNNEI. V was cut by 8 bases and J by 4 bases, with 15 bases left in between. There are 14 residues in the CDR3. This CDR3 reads CASLQGGGYNEQFF. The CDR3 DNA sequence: TGTGCCAGCCTTCAGGGAGGAGGGTACAATGAGCAGTTCTTC.

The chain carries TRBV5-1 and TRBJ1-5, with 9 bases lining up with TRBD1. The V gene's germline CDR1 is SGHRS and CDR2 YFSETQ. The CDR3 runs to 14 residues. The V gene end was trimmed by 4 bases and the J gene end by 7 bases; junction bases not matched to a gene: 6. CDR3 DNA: TGCGCCAGCAGCCCGGGACAGGGTGGCCAGCCCCAGCATTTT. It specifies CASSPGQGGQPQHF.

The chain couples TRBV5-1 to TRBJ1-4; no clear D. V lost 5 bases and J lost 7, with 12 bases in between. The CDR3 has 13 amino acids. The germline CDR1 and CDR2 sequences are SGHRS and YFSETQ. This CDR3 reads CASRATGSEKLFF. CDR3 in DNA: TGCGCCAGCAGAGCGACCGGGAGTGAAAAACTGTTTTTT.

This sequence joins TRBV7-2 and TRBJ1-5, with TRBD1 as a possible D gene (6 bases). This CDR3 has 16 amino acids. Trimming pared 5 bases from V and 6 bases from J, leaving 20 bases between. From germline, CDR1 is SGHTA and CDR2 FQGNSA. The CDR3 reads CASSQGSRGQGQPQHF. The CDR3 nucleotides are TGTGCCAGCAGCCAGGGGTCCAGGGGCCAGGGTCAGCCCCAGCATTTT. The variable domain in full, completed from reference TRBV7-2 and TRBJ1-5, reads GAGVSQSPSNKVTEKGKDVELRCDPISGHTALYWYRQSLGQGLEFLIYFQGNSAPDKSGLPSDRFSAERTGGSVSTLTIQRTQQEDSAVYLCASSQGSRGQGQPQHFGDGTRLSIL.